One and the same sample provided the 32 T cell receptor beta chains below, sequenced in a study of cytomegalovirus exposure and HLA in healthy donors. The repertoire was sequenced with immunoSEQ multiplex PCR; TCRdb's copy has only in-frame clones and lacks some. The table includes more than 300,000 clones, roughly 88% detected once. The source material was PBMCs. Receptors originate from a woman aged 18-29 years in good health and CMV-seronegative.

A word on this clone: The identical CDR3 is also encoded by other nucleotide sequences in the sample. The chain uses TRBV5-1 and TRBJ2-7, with 8 bases matching TRBD2. CDR3 length: 14 amino acids. The junction had 3 bases not matched to a gene; V was cut back by 1 base and J by 3 bases. Germline assignment: CDR1 SGHRS and CDR2 YFSETQ. CDR3 protein: CASSLTSGNYEQYF. The CDR3 DNA reads TGCGCCAGCAGCTTGACTAGCGGCAACTACGAGCAGTACTTC. The full variable domain, with the rest looked up from reference TRBV5-1 and TRBJ2-7, is KAGVTQTPRYLIKTRGQQVTLSCSPISGHRSVSWYQQTPGQGLQFLFEYFSETQRNKGNFPGRFSGRQFSNSRSEMNVSTLELGDSALYLCASSLTSGNYEQYFGPGTRLTVT.

The rearrangement uses TRBV7-7 and TRBJ1-3; the D gene is possibly TRBD1 (5 bases). Germline CDR1 is SSHAT and CDR2 is FNYEAQ (reference sequence). With 0 bases removed from V and 0 bases from J, the gap between germline ends came to 6 bases. The CDR3 length is 15 residues. The CDR3 here is CASSLAQGSGNTIYF. In DNA form, the CDR3 reads TGTGCCAGCAGCTTAGCGCAGGGCTCTGGAAACACCATATATTTT. Full variable domain (outside the CDR3, taken from reference TRBV7-7 and TRBJ1-3): GAGVSQSPRYKVTKRGQDVTLRCDPISSHATLYWYQQALGQGPEFLTYFNYEAQPDKSGLPSDRFSAERPEGSISTLTIQRTEQRDSAMYRCASSLAQGSGNTIYFGEGSWLTVV.

V gene TRBV7-2 combines with J gene TRBJ2-7, with 7 bases lining up with TRBD2. The CDR3 length is 15 residues. Unmatched junction bases numbered 5, after V lost 1 base and J lost 2 bases. CDR1 is SGHTA, CDR2 FQGNSA, per germline. The CDR3 reads CASSLVPSGAYEQYF. CDR3 nucleotide sequence: TGTGCCAGCAGCTTAGTCCCTAGCGGTGCCTACGAGCAGTACTTC.

The J gene is TRBJ2-6, the V gene TRBV18; 7 positions agree with TRBD1. The CDR3 spans 18 residues. V was pared by 6 bases and J by 0 bases, with 11 bases of the junction left unmatched. The germline CDR1 and CDR2 sequences are KGHSH and LQKENI. In DNA form, the CDR3 reads TGTGCCAGCTCGGAGGTTGGACAGGCGATCTCTGGGGCCAACGTCCTGACTTTC. Amino acids: CASSEVGQAISGANVLTF.

The chain is built from TRBV4-3 and TRBJ1-1; 7 bases align to TRBD1. The V gene's germline CDR1 is LGHNA and CDR2 YSLEER. CDR3 length: 15 amino acids. Trimming removed 0 bases from V and 1 base from J; junction bases left unmatched: 2. This CDR3 is CASSQDGDRNTEAFF. The CDR3 bases are TGCGCCAGCAGCCAAGATGGGGACAGGAACACTGAAGCTTTCTTT.

The CDR3 sequence: CASSSLATDTGELFF. CDR3 sequence (DNA): TGTGCCAGCAGTTCACTTGCGACAGACACCGGGGAGCTGTTTTTT. The chain joins TRBV6-5 to TRBJ2-2; tentative D call: TRBD1 (5 bases). V gave up 4 bases and J gave up 3 bases, with 12 bases separating them. Per the germline V gene, CDR1 is MNHEY and CDR2 is SVGAGI. The CDR3 is 15 amino acids.

The chain joins TRBV12-5 to TRBJ1-1; 9 bases fit TRBD1. Trimming cost V 1 base and J 3 bases; bases outside gene matches: 3. The germline gives CDR1 LGHNT, CDR2 FRNRAP. CDR3 length: 15 amino acids. CDR3 sequence: CASGLGTGVDTEAFF. CDR3 nucleotides: TGTGCTAGTGGTTTGGGGACAGGGGTGGACACTGAAGCTTTCTTT. The entire variable domain, with the rest obtained from reference TRBV12-5 and TRBJ1-1, is as follows: DARVTQTPRHKVTEMGQEVTMRCQPILGHNTVFWYRQTMMQGLELLAYFRNRAPLDDSGMPKDRFSAEMPDATLATLKIQPSEPRDSAVYFCASGLGTGVDTEAFFGQGTRLTVV.

V is TRBV7-6 and J is TRBJ2-3; tentatively, D is TRBD2 (5 bases). The CDR3 has 15 residues. CDR1 is SGHVS, CDR2 FNYEAQ, per germline. V was clipped by 5 bases and J by 8 bases, with 20 bases between them. The CDR3 DNA is TGTGCCAGCAGCCTCCGGACGTCTGCAGAGGGTACGCAGTATTTT. Residues: CASSLRTSAEGTQYF.

The chain recombines TRBV18 with TRBJ2-1, with 11 bases identical to TRBD2. CDR1 is KGHSH, CDR2 LQKENI, per germline. The V gene end was trimmed by 0 bases and the J gene end by 8 bases; junction bases not matched to a gene: 9. This CDR3 region has 17 residues. The CDR3 spells CASSPPLAGGGHDEQFF. The DNA for the CDR3 is TGTGCCAGCTCACCACCCCTAGCGGGAGGTGGGCACGATGAGCAGTTCTTC.

This clone was recorded a few times. J is TRBJ2-7 and V is TRBV11-3, with a tentative D call TRBD2 (5 bases). CDR1 and CDR2 (germline): SGHNT, YENEEA. The CDR3 covers 13 residues. V shed 1 base and J shed 1 base, with 5 bases lying between them. CDR3 region: CASSLGRSYEQYF. In DNA form, the CDR3 reads TGTGCCAGCAGCTTAGGGAGGTCCTACGAGCAGTACTTC.

The chain employs TRBV11-2 and TRBJ2-1; D not resolved. Looked up from germline, CDR1 is SGHAT and CDR2 is FQNNGV. This CDR3 comprises 14 residues. V lost 5 bases and J 6 bases, leaving 14 bases between the germline ends. CDR3 nucleotide sequence: TGTGCCAGCAGCCCGCCGCGAAGCCCCAATGAGCAGTTCTTC. Protein product: CASSPPRSPNEQFF.

This clone appeared once. This chain links TRBV1 with TRBJ2-7; the table's TRBD2 call for D was not verified on the DNA. TRBV1 is annotated as a pseudogene. The CDR3 has 16 amino acids. The CDR3 coding sequence is TGCACCAGCAGCCGATGTGATGGCCCGAGGTTTAACGAGCAGTACTTC. The encoded protein is CTSSRCDGPRFNEQYF.

The rearrangement links TRBV19 to TRBJ1-1; 7 positions agree with TRBD1. Germline CDR1 and CDR2: LNHDA and SQIVND (reference sequence). V shed 6 bases, J shed 1 base, and the junction held 11 bases outside the gene matches. The CDR3 loop spans 16 amino acids. CDR3 bases: TGTGCCAGTAGCCGACAGGGAACGGGAAGGAACACTGAAGCTTTCTTT. Translating gives CASSRQGTGRNTEAFF.

The chain carries TRBV7-2 and TRBJ2-3; D is unclear. The CDR3 length is 14 residues. Per the germline V gene, CDR1 is SGHTA and CDR2 is FQGNSA. V lost 4 bases and J lost 2, with 10 bases in between. The CDR3 nucleotides are TGTGCCAGCAGCTCCGGTCCCCTCACAGATACGCAGTATTTT. The encoded protein is CASSSGPLTDTQYF.

The chain is built from TRBV27 and TRBJ2-6; TRBD1 matches at 9 bases. Germline V gives CDR1 MNHEY, CDR2 SMNVEV (reference sequence). The CDR3 has 17 residues. V shed 5 bases and J 0 bases; nucleotides not matched to a gene: 5. CDR3 region: CASSRGTGSSGANVLTF. DNA of the CDR3: TGTGCCAGCAGTAGGGGGACAGGGAGCTCTGGGGCCAACGTCCTGACTTTC. Variable domain in full (rest from reference TRBV27 and TRBJ2-6): EAQVTQNPRYLITVTGKKLTVTCSQNMNHEYMSWYRQDPGLGLRQIYYSMNVEVTDKGDVPEGYKVSRKEKRNFPLILESPSPNQTSLYFCASSRGTGSSGANVLTFGAGSRLTVL.

V usage is TRBV29-1 and J usage is TRBJ2-5, with 12 bases matching TRBD2. The V segment lost 1 base and the J segment 4 bases; nucleotides outside the gene matches: 13. This CDR3 has 18 amino acids. In germline, CDR1 is SQVTM, CDR2 ANQGSEA. The CDR3 DNA is TGCAGCGTTGAAGTGATTAGGCGACTAGCGGGAGTGGGAGAGACCCAGTACTTC. Translating it yields CSVEVIRRLAGVGETQYF.

This clone was seen a handful of times. V is TRBV18 and J is TRBJ1-1; no clear D. V lost 5 bases and J lost 3, with 10 bases in between. The CDR3 runs to 13 residues. Germline V gene data show CDR1 as KGHSH and CDR2 as LQKENI. CDR3 amino acids: CASSRLEDTEAFF. The CDR3 nucleotides read TGTGCCAGCTCAAGGTTAGAGGACACTGAAGCTTTCTTT.

This clone appeared a few times. The J gene is TRBJ2-7, the V gene TRBV7-6; 7 bases fit TRBD2. Germline assignment: CDR1 SGHVS and CDR2 FNYEAQ. This CDR3 spans 11 amino acids. V gave up 5 bases and J gave up 6 bases; unmatched junction bases: 1. The CDR3 region is CASSGGGEQYF. The CDR3 coding sequence is TGTGCCAGCAGCGGGGGGGGCGAGCAGTACTTC.

This clone was found a few times. Other DNA sequences within the sample encode an identical CDR3. The chain carries TRBV19 and TRBJ2-7; D gene ambiguous. V lost 5 bases to trimming and J lost 0 bases, with 5 bases between them. Germline CDR1 LNHDA, CDR2 SQIVND (reference sequence). The CDR3 contains 12 residues. CDR3: CASSSRSYEQYF. CDR3 sequence (DNA): TGTGCCAGTAGTTCCCGCTCCTACGAGCAGTACTTC.

This clone was counted only a few times. Other DNA sequences in the same sample also yield this CDR3. The gene calls are TRBV30 and TRBJ1-1; perhaps TRBD1 as D (5 bases). Trimming removed 0 bases at V and 5 bases at J, with 7 bases between. The CDR3 length is 12 residues. Germline V gene lookup returns CDR1 GTSNPN and CDR2 SVGIG (reference sequence). DNA of the CDR3: TGTGCCTGGAGTGTACGGGGGACTGAAGCTTTCTTT. Amino acid sequence: CAWSVRGTEAFF.

The V and J genes are TRBV6-5 and TRBJ2-7; D unresolved. Looked up from germline, CDR1 is MNHEY and CDR2 is SVGAGI. The V gene lost 2 bases and the J gene lost 2 bases, with 10 bases spanning the gap. This CDR3 region has 14 residues. Here the CDR3 DNA reads TGTGCCAGCAGTTACGAGTCTGCCGCCTACGAGCAGTACTTC. It specifies CASSYESAAYEQYF.

The V call is TRBV2, the J call TRBJ2-2, with TRBD2 matching 13 bases. V was pared by 2 bases and J by 0 bases, with 3 bases of the junction left unmatched. Germline CDR1 SNHLY, CDR2 FYNNEI. The CDR3 runs 18 residues. CDR3 region: CASSEWTSGRANTGELFF. CDR3 in DNA: TGTGCCAGCAGTGAATGGACTAGCGGGAGAGCGAACACCGGGGAGCTGTTTTTT. Full variable domain (missing parts from reference TRBV2 and TRBJ2-2): EPEVTQTPSHQVTQMGQEVILRCVPISNHLYFYWYRQILGQKVEFLVSFYNNEISEKSEIFDDQFSVERPDGSNFTLKIRSTKLEDSAMYFCASSEWTSGRANTGELFFGEGSRLTVL.

The chain uses TRBV29-1 and TRBJ2-1; TRBD1 might be the D (5 bases). V lost 4 bases and J lost 9, with 13 bases in between. There are 12 residues in the CDR3. Germline loops: CDR1 SQVTM, CDR2 ANQGSEA. CDR3 loop: CSVAQGSSEQFF. The CDR3 DNA reads as TGCAGCGTTGCGCAGGGATCGAGTGAGCAGTTCTTC.

This clone appeared once. This chain connects TRBV15 to TRBJ2-5, with D perhaps TRBD2 (6 bases). Trimming took 0 bases from V and 4 from J, leaving 9 bases between them. CDR1 is LNHNV and CDR2 is YYDKDF in the germline V gene (reference sequence). This CDR3 is built from 14 residues. In DNA, the CDR3 is TGTGCCACCAGCAGAGACCGAGCGGGAGAGACCCAGTACTTC. It specifies CATSRDRAGETQYF.

V gene TRBV4-1 combines with J gene TRBJ1-2, with 9 bases fitting TRBD1. Germline V gives CDR1 MGHRA, CDR2 YSYEKL. The J segment lost 4 bases and the V segment lost 1 base, leaving 10 bases of the junction unmatched. This CDR3 has 17 residues. CDR3 sequence reads: CASSQVTGGAGFYGYTF. The CDR3 bases are TGCGCCAGCAGCCAAGTAACAGGGGGCGCCGGTTTCTATGGCTACACCTTC.

This clone was recorded once. The chain is built from TRBV4-1 and TRBJ1-2; TRBD1 matches 8 bases. Trimming cost V 0 bases and J 5 bases; bases outside gene matches: 5. CDR1 is MGHRA and CDR2 is YSYEKL in the germline V gene. The CDR3 is 15 amino acids. The CDR3 spells CASSQDPTGGYGYTF. The CDR3 coding sequence is TGCGCCAGCAGCCAAGATCCCACAGGGGGGTATGGCTACACCTTC.

This chain connects TRBV27 to TRBJ2-7; the match to TRBD1 covers 8 bases. With V trimmed by 8 bases and J by 6 bases, 6 bases remained unmatched. The germline V gene has CDR1 MNHEY and CDR2 SMNVEV (reference sequence). CDR3 length equals 12 residues. The CDR3 nucleotides read TGTGCCAGCGGACAGGGCAGCGGCGAGCAGTACTTC. Residues: CASGQGSGEQYF.

The chain joins TRBV9 to TRBJ2-3; 12 bases line up with TRBD2. The CDR3 is 16 residues long. Germline V lookup: CDR1 SGDLS, CDR2 YYNGEE. V was pared by 4 bases and J by 3 bases, with 6 bases of the junction left unmatched. The CDR3: CASSPRTSGETDTQYF. CDR3 nucleotide sequence: TGTGCCAGCAGCCCGCGGACTAGCGGGGAAACAGATACGCAGTATTTT.

This clone was seen only a few times. J is TRBJ1-2 and V is TRBV11-2; 10 bases agree with TRBD1. CDR3 length: 16 amino acids. V lost 5 bases to trimming and J lost 7 bases; unmatched junction nucleotides: 13. Germline assignment: CDR1 SGHAT and CDR2 FQNNGV. The CDR3 spells CASSLSFGTGVFGYTF. Here the CDR3 DNA reads TGTGCCAGCAGCCTTAGCTTCGGGACAGGGGTTTTTGGCTACACCTTC.

The V and J genes are TRBV5-8 and TRBJ1-5; a possible D gene is TRBD1 (6 bases). V shed 0 bases and J shed 0 bases, with 10 bases lying between them. The germline CDR1 and CDR2 sequences are SGHTS and YDEGEE. This CDR3 has 16 residues. CDR3 loop: CASSLGTDYSNQPQHF. For the CDR3, the DNA is TGTGCCAGCAGCTTGGGGACAGATTATAGCAATCAGCCCCAGCATTTT.

J is TRBJ2-7 and V is TRBV5-4, with D possibly being TRBD2 (5 bases). Trimming left V 7 bases short and J 4 bases short, with 30 bases between. The CDR3 length is 18 residues. Per the germline V gene, CDR1 is SGHNT and CDR2 is YYREEE (reference sequence). In nucleotides, the CDR3 is TGTGCCAGCTCCTCCCGAGGACTGCCCGGAGATGAGGGATACGAGCAGTACTTC. Protein sequence: CASSSRGLPGDEGYEQYF.

The CDR3 bases are TGTGCCAGTCCGCGAGGAGGCGGGAGGGTGTGCGATGAGCAGTTCTTC. This translates into CASPRGGGRVCDEQFF. This chain connects TRBV7-6 to TRBJ2-1; 9 bases align to TRBD2. The V and J ends lost 9 bases and 8 bases, in that order; junction bases with no gene match: 17. This CDR3 is 16 amino acids long. CDR1 SGHVS and CDR2 FNYEAQ come from the germline V gene.